This TCR beta chain was obtained from a study of OX40 agonist ivuxolimab in advanced cancers. Background on the study: With a range of 23 to 79, age averaged approximately 55 years, and around 83% were male.

Trimming stripped 4 bases from V and 6 bases from J, with 12 bases between. CDR3 size: 13 residues. Germline V gene lookup returns CDR1 MGHRA and CDR2 YSYEKL. Assay: immunoSEQ multiplex PCR; the TCRdb copy retains only in-frame clones and omits some. Of 55,000 to 70,000 clones in the sample, just under 85% are singletons; the top ten hold 3.7%. The chain joins TRBV4-1 to TRBJ1-1; D uncertain. The sample consisted of CD4+ or CD8+ T cells sorted from blood, taken in a trial of the OX40 agonist ivuxolimab. This TCR derives from an adult with an advanced solid tumor such as melanoma, head and neck, liver or kidney cancer. The CDR3 is CASSLGGSAEAFF. In DNA, the CDR3 is TGCGCCAGCAGCCTCGGAGGTTCCGCTGAAGCTTTCTTT.